This TCR beta chain was sequenced for a study of T cells in women clearing cervical HPV infection. Study-wide context: Cases were women with histologically confirmed HPV16-related CIN3 or worse, including a couple of invasive cancers.

Of note for this clone: Antigen: not known. The CDR3 end is not reached by the read, which stops 3 residues before it; the germline J gene fills it in.

V lost 7 bases to trimming and J lost 0 bases; unmatched junction nucleotides: 9. The CDR3 has 15 amino acids. Germline-derived CDR1 and CDR2 are SGHKS and YYEKEE (reference sequence). Using immunoSEQ multiplex PCR, the repertoire was profiled, and TCRdb retains in-frame clones only, with some absent. The listing contains fewer than 35,000 clones. Whole-study findings and limits: T-cell numbers per sample were unknown and may explain richness differences.

The sequenced material came from blood buffy coat. This chain uses TRBV5-5 with TRBJ1-1; 7 bases fit TRBD1. This receptor was identified in a woman between 18 and 70 years old with a cervical HPV16 infection that either progressed to CIN3+ or cleared (not recorded which). CDR3 protein: CASSAGGILNTEAFF. The part of the CDR3 DNA that was read is TGTGCCAGCTCTGCAGGGGGTATCTTGAACACTGAA.